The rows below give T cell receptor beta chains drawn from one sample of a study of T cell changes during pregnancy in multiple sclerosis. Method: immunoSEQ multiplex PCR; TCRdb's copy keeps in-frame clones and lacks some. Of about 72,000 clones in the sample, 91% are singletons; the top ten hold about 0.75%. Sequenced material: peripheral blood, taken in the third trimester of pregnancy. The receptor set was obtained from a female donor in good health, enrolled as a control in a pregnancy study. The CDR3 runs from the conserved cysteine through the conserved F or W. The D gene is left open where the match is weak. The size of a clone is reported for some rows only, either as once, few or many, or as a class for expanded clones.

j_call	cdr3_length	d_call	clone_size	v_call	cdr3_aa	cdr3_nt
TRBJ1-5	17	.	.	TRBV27	CASSLRLGGFGNQPQHF	TGTGCCAGCAGTTTAAGGCTGGGGGGGTTCGGCAATCAGCCCCAGCATTTT
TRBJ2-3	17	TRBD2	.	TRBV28	CASSSFLGLADTDTQYF	TGTGCCAGCAGTTCTTTCCTGGGACTAGCGGACACAGATACGCAGTATTTT
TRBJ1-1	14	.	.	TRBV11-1	CASSSPPGNTEAFF	TGTGCCAGCAGCTCTCCCCCGGGGAACACTGAAGCTTTCTTT
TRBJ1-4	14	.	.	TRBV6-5	CASKGGGGNEKLFF	TGTGCCAGCAAGGGGGGGGGCGGTAATGAAAAACTGTTTTTT
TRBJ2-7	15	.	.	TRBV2	CASSALGGALSEQYF	TGTGCCAGCAGCGCTCTCGGCGGCGCGCTGTCCGAGCAGTACTTC
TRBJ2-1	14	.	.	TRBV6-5	CASSLVSSYNEQFF	TGTGCCAGCAGTCTAGTTAGCTCCTACAATGAGCAGTTCTTC
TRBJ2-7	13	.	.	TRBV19	CASSTSMENEQYF	TGTGCCAGTAGTACTAGCATGGAGAACGAGCAGTACTTC
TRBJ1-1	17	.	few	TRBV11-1	CASSLTGSIAGNPEAFF	TGTGCCAGCAGCCTCACAGGGTCCATAGCAGGGAACCCTGAAGCTTTCTTT
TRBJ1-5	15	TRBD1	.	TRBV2	CASSSWDRVNQPQHF	TGTGCCAGCAGTTCTTGGGACAGGGTTAATCAGCCCCAGCATTTT
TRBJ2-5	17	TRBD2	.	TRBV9	CASSVDLLAGGAETQYF	TGTGCCAGCAGCGTAGATCTCCTAGCGGGAGGGGCAGAGACCCAGTACTTC
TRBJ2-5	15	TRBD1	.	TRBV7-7	CASSSGTGLVETQYF	TGTGCCAGCAGTTCCGGGACAGGGCTTGTAGAGACCCAGTACTTC
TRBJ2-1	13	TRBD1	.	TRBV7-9	CAGEGALYNEQFF	TGTGCCGGAGAGGGGGCCCTGTACAATGAGCAGTTCTTC
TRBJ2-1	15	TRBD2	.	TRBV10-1	CASSESSGVYNEQFF	TGCGCCAGCAGTGAGTCTAGCGGGGTCTACAATGAGCAGTTCTTC
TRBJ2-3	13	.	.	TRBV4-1	CASAGTYTDTQYF	TGCGCCAGCGCCGGGACTTACACAGATACGCAGTATTTT
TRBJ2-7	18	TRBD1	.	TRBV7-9	CASSSDFVTGRPSYEQYF	TGTGCCAGCAGCTCCGACTTTGTGACAGGGCGACCCTCCTACGAGCAGTACTTC
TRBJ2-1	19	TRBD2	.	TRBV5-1	CASSPGLAGGPLSYNEQFF	TGCGCCAGCAGCCCCGGACTAGCGGGAGGCCCGCTCTCCTACAATGAGCAGTTCTTC
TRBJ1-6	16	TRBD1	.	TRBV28	CASVENRGLSGSPLHF	TGTGCCAGCGTTGAGAACAGGGGGCTATCGGGTTCACCCCTCCACTTT
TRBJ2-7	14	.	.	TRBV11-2	CASSSPARSYEQYF	TGTGCCAGCAGCTCCCCGGCACGGAGCTACGAGCAGTACTTC
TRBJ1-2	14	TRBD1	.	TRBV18	CASSPRDSPYGYTF	TGTGCCAGCTCACCCCGGGACAGTCCCTATGGCTACACCTTC
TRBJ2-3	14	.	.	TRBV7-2	CASSSPGWTDTQYF	TGTGCCAGCAGCTCCCCGGGATGGACAGATACGCAGTATTTT
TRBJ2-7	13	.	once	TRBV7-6	CASSRGTAYEQYF	TGTGCCAGCAGCCGCGGGACAGCCTACGAGCAGTACTTC
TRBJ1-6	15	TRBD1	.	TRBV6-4	CASRKTGLYDSPLHF	TGTGCCAGCAGGAAGACAGGGTTATATGATTCACCCCTCCACTTT
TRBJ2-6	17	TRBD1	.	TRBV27	CASSSGQGATGANVLTF	TGTGCCAGCAGTTCTGGACAGGGGGCCACCGGGGCCAACGTCCTGACTTTC
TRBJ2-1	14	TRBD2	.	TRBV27	CASSLRGAYNEQFF	TGTGCCAGCAGTTTGCGGGGGGCCTACAATGAGCAGTTCTTC
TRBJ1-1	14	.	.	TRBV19	CASSMRQVGTEAFF	TGTGCCAGTAGTATGAGACAGGTCGGCACTGAAGCTTTCTTT
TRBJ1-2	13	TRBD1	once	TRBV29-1	CSVTGTGNYGYTF	TGCAGCGTGACCGGGACAGGGAACTATGGCTACACCTTC
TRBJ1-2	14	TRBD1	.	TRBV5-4	CASSLRTGNYGYTF	TGTGCCAGCAGCTTGCGGACAGGGAACTATGGCTACACCTTC
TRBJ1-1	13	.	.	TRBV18	CASSEDRNTEAFF	TGTGCCAGCTCAGAGGACAGGAACACTGAAGCTTTCTTT
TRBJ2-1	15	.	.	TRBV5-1	CASNKGGGGYNEQFF	TGCGCCAGCAACAAGGGGGGGGGCGGGTACAATGAGCAGTTCTTC
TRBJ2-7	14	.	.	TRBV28	CASNREGWAYEQYF	TGTGCCAGCAACAGGGAGGGGTGGGCCTACGAGCAGTACTTC
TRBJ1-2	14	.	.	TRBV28	CASSPSGPGGGYTF	TGTGCCAGCAGTCCTTCGGGCCCCGGAGGGGGCTACACCTTC
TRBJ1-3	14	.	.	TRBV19	CASSPTFSGNTIYF	TGTGCCAGTAGTCCTACGTTCTCTGGAAACACCATATATTTT
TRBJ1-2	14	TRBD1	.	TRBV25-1	CASRGSGTGGGYTF	TGTGCCAGCAGGGGGTCGGGGACAGGGGGTGGCTACACCTTC
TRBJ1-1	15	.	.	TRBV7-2	CASSGRIGYNTEAFF	TGTGCCAGCAGCGGGAGAATAGGCTACAACACTGAAGCTTTCTTT
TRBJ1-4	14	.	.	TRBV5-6	CASSLQGINEKLFF	TGTGCCAGCAGCTTGCAGGGAATTAATGAAAAACTGTTTTTT